Given below is one TCR beta chain in context. The antigen is not known. Genomic DNA in an amount of around 2 micrograms was extracted from cryopreserved PBMCs and used for the preparation of TCR beta libraries. These data come from a study of cytotoxic CD8 clonotypes in ibrutinib-treated CLL. Study-wide background: The patients, about a dozen relapsed/refractory and more than 14 treatment-naive, included 17 who were IGHV unmutated.

There are 14 residues in the CDR3. With V trimmed by 5 bases and J by 4 bases, 5 bases remained unmatched. Germline loops: CDR1 SGHVS, CDR2 FQNEAQ. Overall study findings and caveats: Measured clonality at baseline was greater than in age-matched healthy donors and tracked with circulating CD8+ T-cell counts.

Produced via immunoSEQ multiplex PCR; TCRdb's table is partial and in-frame only. The data show some 300,000 clones, with approximately 80% seen just once and about 6.3% held by the top ten. V and J are TRBV7-8 and TRBJ2-3; TRBD2 matches at 8 bases. The specimen comprised PBMCs, sampled before ibrutinib treatment. The source of this sequence is a human donor with chronic lymphocytic leukemia. CDR3 in amino acids: CASSRLGLADTQYF. CDR3 bases: TGTGCCAGCAGCAGATTGGGACTAGCAGATACGCAGTATTTT.